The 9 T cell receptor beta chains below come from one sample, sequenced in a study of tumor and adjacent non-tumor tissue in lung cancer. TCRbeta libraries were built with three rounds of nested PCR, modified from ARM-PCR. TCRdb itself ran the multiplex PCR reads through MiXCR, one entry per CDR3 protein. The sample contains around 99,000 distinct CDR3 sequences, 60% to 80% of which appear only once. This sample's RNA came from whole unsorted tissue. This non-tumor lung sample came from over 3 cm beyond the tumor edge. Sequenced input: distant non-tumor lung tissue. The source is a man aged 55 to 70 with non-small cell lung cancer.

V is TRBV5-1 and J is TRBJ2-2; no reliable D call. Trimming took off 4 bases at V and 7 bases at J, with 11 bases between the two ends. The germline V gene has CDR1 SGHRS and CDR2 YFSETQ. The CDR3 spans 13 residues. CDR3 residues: CASSEASGGELFF. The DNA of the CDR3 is TGCGCCAGCAGCGAGGCCTCGGGCGGGGAGCTGTTTTTT.

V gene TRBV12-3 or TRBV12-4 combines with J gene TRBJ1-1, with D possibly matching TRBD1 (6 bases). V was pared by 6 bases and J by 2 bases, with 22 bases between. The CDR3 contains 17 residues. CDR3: CASRRETGYPHNTEAFF. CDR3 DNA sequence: TGTGCCAGCAGGCGAGAAACAGGGTACCCACATAACACTGAAGCTTTCTTT.

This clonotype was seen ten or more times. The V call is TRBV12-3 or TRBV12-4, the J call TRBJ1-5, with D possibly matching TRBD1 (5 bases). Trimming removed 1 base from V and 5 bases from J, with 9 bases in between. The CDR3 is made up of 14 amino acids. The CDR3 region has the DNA TGTGCCAGCAGTTTAGGACAGCCCGATCAGCCCCAGCATTTT. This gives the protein CASSLGQPDQPQHF.

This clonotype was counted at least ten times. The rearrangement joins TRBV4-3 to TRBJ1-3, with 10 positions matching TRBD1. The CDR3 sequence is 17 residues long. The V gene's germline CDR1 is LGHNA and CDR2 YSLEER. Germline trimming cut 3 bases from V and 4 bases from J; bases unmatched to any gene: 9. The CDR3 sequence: CASSQHPGQGSGNTIYF. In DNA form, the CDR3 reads TGCGCCAGCAGCCAGCATCCGGGACAGGGGTCGGGAAACACCATATATTTT.

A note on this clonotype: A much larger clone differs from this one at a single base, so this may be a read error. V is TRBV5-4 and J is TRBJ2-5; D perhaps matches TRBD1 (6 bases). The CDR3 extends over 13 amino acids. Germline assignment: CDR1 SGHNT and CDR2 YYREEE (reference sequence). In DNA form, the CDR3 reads TGTGCCAGCAGCTTGGACAGGGAAGAGATCCAGTACTTC. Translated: CASSLDREEIQYF.

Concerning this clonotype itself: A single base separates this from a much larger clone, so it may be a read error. CDR3 in amino acids: CASSLAGALDYGCTF. In DNA form, the CDR3 reads TGCGCCAGCAGCTTGGCAGGGGCGCTGGACTATGGCTGCACCTTC. The chain joins TRBV5-1 to TRBJ1-2; maybe TRBD1 (6 bases). The CDR3 extends over 15 amino acids. CDR1 and CDR2 from the germline V gene are SGHRS and YFSETQ.

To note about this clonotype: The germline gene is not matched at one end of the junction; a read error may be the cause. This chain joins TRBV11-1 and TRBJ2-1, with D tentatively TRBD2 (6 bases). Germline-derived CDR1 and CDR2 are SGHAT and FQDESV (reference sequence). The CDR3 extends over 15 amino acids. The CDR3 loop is CAGSLGGQGDNEQFF. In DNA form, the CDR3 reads TGTGCCGGCAGCCTCGGGGGTCAAGGAGACAATGAGCAGTTCTTC. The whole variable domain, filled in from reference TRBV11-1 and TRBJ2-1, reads EAEVAQSPRYKITEKSQAVAFWCDPISGHATLYWYRQILGQGPELLVQFQDESVVDDSQLPKDRFSAERLKGVDSTLKIQPAELGDSAMYLCAGSLGGQGDNEQFFGPGTRLTVL.

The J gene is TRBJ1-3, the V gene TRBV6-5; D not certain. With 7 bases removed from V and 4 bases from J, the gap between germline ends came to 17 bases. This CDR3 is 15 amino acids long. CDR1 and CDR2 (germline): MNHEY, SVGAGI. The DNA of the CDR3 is TGTGCCAGCAATTGCTCGATTTTGACCGGAAACACCATATATTTT. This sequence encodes CASNCSILTGNTIYF.

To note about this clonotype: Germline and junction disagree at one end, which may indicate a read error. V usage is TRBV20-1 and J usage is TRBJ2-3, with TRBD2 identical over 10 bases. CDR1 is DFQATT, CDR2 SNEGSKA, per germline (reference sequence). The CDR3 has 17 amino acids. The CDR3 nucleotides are TGCAGTGCTAGTTGGCTAGCGGGAGCACGAAGCACAGATACGCGGTATTTT. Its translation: CSASWLAGARSTDTRYF.